These T cell receptor beta chains were read from a single sample in a study of blood T cells in healthy people across ages. MiXCR was run by TCRdb on the 5' RACE reads, yielding one entry per CDR3 protein. This sample has 1.5 million or so distinct CDR3 sequences; roughly two fifths occur once, and the top ten carry roughly 3.7%. The sequenced material came from blood. These receptors were taken from a woman younger than 35 in good health. Both conserved end residues are part of each CDR3. Fields, in order: V gene, D gene, J gene, clone size, CDR3 protein, CDR3 DNA. D genes are given only for firm matches. The size field is filled for only some rows; it gives once, few, many or a size class.

>TRBV20-1|TRBD1|TRBJ2-7|many
CSARPNRGRLHEQYF
TGCAGTGCTCGACCAAACAGGGGGCGGTTACACGAGCAGTACTTC
>TRBV9|TRBD2|TRBJ2-3|.
CASSVGGTSGITDTQYF
TGTGCCAGCAGCGTAGGCGGAACTAGCGGAATCACAGATACGCAGTATTTT
>TRBV19|.|TRBJ2-1|.
CASSISPVSSYNEQFF
TGTGCCAGTAGTATATCCCCGGTAAGCTCCTACAATGAGCAGTTCTTC
>TRBV20-1|.|TRBJ2-1|once
CSASRDRNEQFF
TGCAGTGCTAGCAGGGATCGAAATGAGCAGTTCTTC
>TRBV5-1|.|TRBJ1-1|few
CASSLDRVLPEAFF
TGCGCCAGCAGCTTGGACAGGGTTCTGCCTGAAGCTTTCTTT
>TRBV12-3/TRBV12-4|.|TRBJ1-2|many
CASSGGLYGYTF
TGTGCCAGCAGTGGGGGTCTCTATGGCTACACCTTC
>TRBV20-1|.|TRBJ1-2|few
CSARDPSYRSYTF
TGCAGTGCTAGAGATCCGAGCTACCGTAGCTACACCTTC
>TRBV20-1|.|TRBJ1-5|.
CSARATGFINPQHF
TGCAGTGCTAGAGCCACCGGATTCATCAATCCCCAGCATTTT
>TRBV2|.|TRBJ2-2|once
CASSQQGRSGELFF
TGTGCCAGCAGTCAACAGGGGAGGTCCGGGGAGCTGTTTTTT
>TRBV7-8|TRBD2|TRBJ2-7|few
CASSRGGSGGLYEQYF
TGTGCCAGCAGCCGAGGGGGTAGCGGGGGGCTCTACGAGCAGTACTTC
>TRBV29-1|.|TRBJ2-1|.
CSVGGLAMTEQFF
TGCAGCGTTGGAGGTCTAGCGATGACTGAGCAGTTCTTC
>TRBV4-1|.|TRBJ2-1|.
CASSQEQGGYHEQFF
TGCGCCAGCAGTCAAGAACAGGGTGGCTACCATGAGCAGTTCTTC
>TRBV4-3|.|TRBJ1-4|.
CASSQDRNGMNEKLFF
TGCGCCAGCAGCCAAGATCGGAACGGGATGAATGAAAAACTGTTTTTT
>TRBV9|TRBD2|TRBJ2-7|.
CASSVSGGGSYEQYF
TGTGCCAGCAGCGTATCGGGGGGGGGATCCTACGAGCAGTACTTC
>TRBV6-2/TRBV6-3|TRBD1|TRBJ1-5|.
CASRTYRDSASNQPQHF
TGTGCCAGCAGAACTTACCGGGACAGCGCCAGCAATCAGCCCCAGCATTTT
>TRBV12-3/TRBV12-4|.|TRBJ2-3|.
CASSFIVGRDTQYF
TGTGCCAGCAGTTTTATAGTGGGAAGAGATACGCAGTATTTT
>TRBV29-1|TRBD2|TRBJ2-1|.
CSVEDLGLGYKEQFF
TGCAGCGTTGAAGATCTAGGACTAGGCTACAAGGAGCAGTTCTTC
>TRBV4-1|.|TRBJ2-7|once
CASSRNQGGNEQYF
TGCGCCAGCAGCCGCAACCAGGGAGGCAATGAGCAGTACTTC
>TRBV18|.|TRBJ2-5|few
CASSSGIRETQYF
TGTGCCAGCTCGTCCGGGATCCGAGAGACCCAGTACTTC
>TRBV4-3|.|TRBJ2-2|.
CASSQGPQGWGELFF
TGCGCCAGCAGCCAAGGACCGCAGGGTTGGGGGGAGCTGTTTTTT
>TRBV7-9|TRBD1|TRBJ1-6|.
CASSSPDRESSPLHF
TGTGCCAGCAGCTCTCCGGACAGGGAATCTTCACCCCTCCACTTT
>TRBV6-2/TRBV6-3|TRBD2|TRBJ2-7|few
CASSYFIRLAINYEQYF
TGTGCCAGCAGTTACTTCATCCGACTAGCGATCAACTACGAGCAGTACTTC
>TRBV6-6|.|TRBJ2-7|.
CASSYIGGEQYF
TGTGCCAGCAGTTACATAGGGGGCGAGCAGTACTTC
>TRBV5-6|.|TRBJ2-7|few
CASSIRDLSYEQYF
TGTGCCAGCAGCATAAGGGACTTGAGCTACGAGCAGTACTTC
>TRBV27|.|TRBJ1-1|once
CASSHGDAGRAFF
TGTGCCAGCAGCCACGGGGATGCAGGGCGAGCTTTCTTT
>TRBV11-1|TRBD1|TRBJ1-1|.
CASSSRDRGTDTEAFF
TGTGCCAGCAGCTCCCGGGACAGGGGTACGGACACTGAAGCTTTCTTT
>TRBV7-9|.|TRBJ2-3|few
CASTESRVFRSPDTQYF
TGTGCCAGCACCGAGTCGAGGGTCTTTCGGTCCCCAGATACGCAGTATTTT
>TRBV2|TRBD1|TRBJ1-5|.
CASRTGGSYSNQPQHF
TGTGCCAGCAGGACAGGGGGTTCTTATAGCAATCAGCCCCAGCATTTT
>TRBV7-2|.|TRBJ2-3|few
CASSLEGRGRQDTQYF
TGTGCCAGCAGCTTAGAAGGGCGGGGGCGTCAAGATACGCAGTATTTT
>TRBV9|TRBD1|TRBJ2-5|.
CASSVYGTGEETQYF
TGTGCCAGCAGCGTATACGGGACAGGGGAAGAGACCCAGTACTTC
>TRBV28|.|TRBJ2-5|few
CASSLQIQETQYF
TGTGCCAGCAGCCTACAGATCCAAGAGACCCAGTACTTC
>TRBV4-3|.|TRBJ1-5|.
CASSQDRAGANQPQHF
TGCGCCAGCAGCCAAGATAGGGCAGGGGCCAATCAGCCCCAGCATTTT
>TRBV7-2|.|TRBJ1-1|few
CASSLVRPNTEAFF
TGTGCCAGCAGCTTAGTTAGGCCGAACACTGAAGCTTTCTTT
>TRBV6-2/TRBV6-3|.|TRBJ2-7|once
CASSYERVSSYEQYF
TGTGCCAGCAGTTATGAGCGGGTGAGCTCCTACGAGCAGTACTTC
>TRBV7-9|.|TRBJ1-1|.
CASSYIRSRGTRKTEAFF
TGTGCCAGCAGCTATATCAGGTCGAGGGGCACGAGGAAAACTGAAGCTTTCTTT
>TRBV7-2|.|TRBJ2-7|few
CASSLPGGYPPEQYF
TGTGCCAGCAGCTTACCAGGAGGGTATCCTCCCGAGCAGTACTTC
>TRBV6-2/TRBV6-3|.|TRBJ2-3|.
CASISRVSADTQYF
TGTGCCAGCATCTCTCGGGTTTCGGCAGATACGCAGTATTTT
>TRBV9|.|TRBJ2-2|few
CASSPRTGNTGELFF
TGTGCCAGCAGCCCCCGGACGGGGAACACCGGGGAGCTGTTTTTT
>TRBV14|TRBD1|TRBJ2-7|.
CASRPSGGNEQYF
TGTGCCAGCAGACCATCAGGGGGCAACGAGCAGTACTTC
>TRBV15|TRBD1|TRBJ2-4|.
CATSRDWDRELYF
TGTGCCACCAGCAGAGATTGGGACAGGGAACTGTACTTC
>TRBV4-1|.|TRBJ2-1|.
CASSQDGSEGEQFF
TGCGCCAGCAGCCAAGATGGGTCTGAGGGGGAGCAGTTCTTC
>TRBV2|TRBD1|TRBJ2-3|.
CASRLGTGSPGADTQYF
TGTGCCAGCCGACTAGGGACAGGGTCTCCCGGGGCAGATACGCAGTATTTT
>TRBV5-6|TRBD2|TRBJ2-7|.
CASSLASGTSGGVEQYF
TGTGCCAGCAGCTTGGCCTCCGGGACTAGCGGGGGAGTCGAGCAGTACTTC
>TRBV28|TRBD2|TRBJ2-1|few
CASSLRREGNYNEQFF
TGTGCCAGCAGTTTACGGCGGGAGGGTAACTACAATGAGCAGTTCTTC
>TRBV12-3/TRBV12-4|.|TRBJ1-1|few
CASTPGWNTEAFF
TGTGCCAGCACTCCGGGCTGGAACACTGAAGCTTTCTTT
>TRBV2|.|TRBJ2-1|.
CATPGILPIGEQFF
TGTGCCACCCCAGGGATTCTCCCGATCGGTGAGCAGTTCTTC
>TRBV25-1|.|TRBJ2-5|.
CASSAPGRGTQYF
TGTGCCAGCAGTGCCCCGGGCCGAGGGACCCAGTACTTC
>TRBV29-1|.|TRBJ2-5|few
CSGYLGTQYF
TGCAGCGGCTACCTGGGGACCCAGTACTTC
>TRBV6-2/TRBV6-3|TRBD1|TRBJ2-5|.
CASSYLGQGSRETQYF
TGTGCCAGCAGTTATTTGGGACAGGGCAGTAGAGAGACCCAGTACTTC
>TRBV20-1|.|TRBJ2-1|once
CSASLVSGVWAYNEQFF
TGCAGTGCTAGCTTGGTTAGCGGTGTGTGGGCCTACAATGAGCAGTTCTTC
>TRBV20-1|.|TRBJ2-3|.
CSAGILRERATDTQYF
TGCAGTGCTGGTATCCTCAGGGAAAGGGCCACAGATACGCAGTATTTT
>TRBV7-9|.|TRBJ2-3|once
CASSDGVVTDTQYF
TGTGCCAGCAGCGACGGGGTCGTCACAGATACGCAGTATTTT
>TRBV5-1|TRBD2|TRBJ2-3|.
CASNFLPAGEADTQYF
TGCGCCAGCAACTTCCTCCCAGCGGGAGAGGCAGATACGCAGTATTTT
>TRBV12-3/TRBV12-4|TRBD2|TRBJ2-7|.
CASTIAGGGYEQYF
TGTGCCAGCACAATAGCGGGGGGGGGCTACGAGCAGTACTTC
>TRBV9|TRBD1|TRBJ2-6|.
CASSVDQGAWGANVLTF
TGTGCCAGCAGCGTCGACCAGGGGGCTTGGGGGGCCAACGTCCTGACTTTC
>TRBV27|.|TRBJ1-3|once
CASSPSRVSGNTIYF
TGTGCCAGCAGTCCATCAAGGGTCTCTGGAAACACCATATATTTT
>TRBV11-2|TRBD2|TRBJ2-5|.
CASSLDVVAGGRGETQYF
TGTGCCAGCAGCTTAGATGTGGTAGCGGGGGGGCGCGGAGAGACCCAGTACTTC
>TRBV12-5|.|TRBJ2-7|.
CASGLVGGALNEQYF
TGTGCTAGTGGTTTGGTGGGGGGAGCGCTCAATGAGCAGTACTTC
>TRBV20-1|.|TRBJ1-2|.
CSAPRGPGYTF
TGCAGTGCTCCCCGGGGGCCTGGCTACACCTTC
>TRBV7-9|TRBD2|TRBJ2-6|.
CASSPRLAGDCSGANVLTF
TGTGCCAGCAGTCCACGACTAGCGGGAGACTGCTCTGGGGCCAACGTCCTGACTTTC